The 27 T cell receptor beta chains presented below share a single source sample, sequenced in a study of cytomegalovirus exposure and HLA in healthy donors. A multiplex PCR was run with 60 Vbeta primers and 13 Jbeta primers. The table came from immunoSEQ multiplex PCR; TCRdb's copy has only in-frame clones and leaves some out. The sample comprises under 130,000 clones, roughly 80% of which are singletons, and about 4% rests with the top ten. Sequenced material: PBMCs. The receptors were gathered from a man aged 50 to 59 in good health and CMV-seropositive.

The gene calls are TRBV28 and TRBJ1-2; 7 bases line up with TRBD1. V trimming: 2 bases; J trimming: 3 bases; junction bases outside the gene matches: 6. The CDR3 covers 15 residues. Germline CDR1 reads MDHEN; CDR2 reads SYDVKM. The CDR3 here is CASSLHGGGYYGYTF. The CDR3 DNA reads TGTGCCAGCAGTTTACACGGAGGGGGCTACTATGGCTACACCTTC.

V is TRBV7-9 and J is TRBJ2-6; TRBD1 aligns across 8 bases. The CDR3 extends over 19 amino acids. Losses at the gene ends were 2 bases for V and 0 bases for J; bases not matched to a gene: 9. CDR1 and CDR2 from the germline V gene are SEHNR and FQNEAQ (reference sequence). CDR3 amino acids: CASSLSDRAILSGANVLTF. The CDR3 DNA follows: TGTGCCAGCAGCTTATCGGACAGGGCGATACTCTCTGGGGCCAACGTCCTGACTTTC.

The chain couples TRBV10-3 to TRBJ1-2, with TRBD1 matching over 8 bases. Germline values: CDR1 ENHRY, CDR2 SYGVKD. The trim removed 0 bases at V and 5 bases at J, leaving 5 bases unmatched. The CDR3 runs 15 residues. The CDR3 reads CAISESEDRVYGYTF. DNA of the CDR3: TGTGCCATCAGTGAGTCGGAGGACAGGGTGTATGGCTACACCTTC.

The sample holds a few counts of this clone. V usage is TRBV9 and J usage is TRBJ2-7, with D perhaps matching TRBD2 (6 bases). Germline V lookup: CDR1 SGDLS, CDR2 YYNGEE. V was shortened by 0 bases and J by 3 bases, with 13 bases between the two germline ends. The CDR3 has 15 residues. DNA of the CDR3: TGTGCCAGCAGCGTAGGACTAGGACGTCTCTACGAGCAGTACTTC. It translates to CASSVGLGRLYEQYF.

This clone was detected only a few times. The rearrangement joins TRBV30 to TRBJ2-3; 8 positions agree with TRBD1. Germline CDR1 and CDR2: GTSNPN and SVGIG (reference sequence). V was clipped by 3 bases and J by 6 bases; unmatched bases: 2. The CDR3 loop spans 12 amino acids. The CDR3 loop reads CAWRDRGDTQYF. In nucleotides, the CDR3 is TGTGCCTGGAGAGACAGGGGTGATACGCAGTATTTT.

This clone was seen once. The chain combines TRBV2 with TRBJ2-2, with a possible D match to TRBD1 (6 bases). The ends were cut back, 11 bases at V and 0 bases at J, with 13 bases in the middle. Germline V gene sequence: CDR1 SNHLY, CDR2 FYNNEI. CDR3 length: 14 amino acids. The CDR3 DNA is TGTGCCGGAAGGACAGACGCGAACACCGGGGAGCTGTTTTTT. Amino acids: CAGRTDANTGELFF.

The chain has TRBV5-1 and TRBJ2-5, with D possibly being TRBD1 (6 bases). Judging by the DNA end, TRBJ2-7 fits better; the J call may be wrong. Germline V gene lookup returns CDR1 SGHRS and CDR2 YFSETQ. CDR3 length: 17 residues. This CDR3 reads CASSLEVRGGPRGEQYF. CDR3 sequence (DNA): TGCGCCAGCAGCTTGGAGGTTCGCGGAGGCCCCAGGGGCGAGCAGTACTTC.

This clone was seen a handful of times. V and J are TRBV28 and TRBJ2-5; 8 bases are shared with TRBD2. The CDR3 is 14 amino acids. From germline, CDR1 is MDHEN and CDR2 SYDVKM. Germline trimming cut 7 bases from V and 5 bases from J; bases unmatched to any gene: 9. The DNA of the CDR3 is TGTGCCAGCAATCGACTAGCGAGGATGGAGACCCAGTACTTC. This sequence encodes CASNRLARMETQYF.

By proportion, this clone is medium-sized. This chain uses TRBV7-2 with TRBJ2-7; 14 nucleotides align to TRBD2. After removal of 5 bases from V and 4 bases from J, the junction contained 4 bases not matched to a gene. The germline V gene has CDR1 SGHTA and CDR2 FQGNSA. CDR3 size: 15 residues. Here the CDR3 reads CASSNGLAGGYEQYF. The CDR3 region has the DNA TGTGCCAGCAGCAACGGACTAGCGGGAGGTTACGAGCAGTACTTC. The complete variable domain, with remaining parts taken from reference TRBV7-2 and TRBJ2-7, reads GAGVSQSPSNKVTEKGKDVELRCDPISGHTALYWYRQSLGQGLEFLIYFQGNSAPDKSGLPSDRFSAERTGGSVSTLTIQRTQQEDSAVYLCASSNGLAGGYEQYFGPGTRLTVT.

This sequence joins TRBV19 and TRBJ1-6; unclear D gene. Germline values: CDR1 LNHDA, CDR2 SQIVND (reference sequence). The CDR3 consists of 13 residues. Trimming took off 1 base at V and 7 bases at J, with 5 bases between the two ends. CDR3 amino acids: CASSIAQNSPLHF. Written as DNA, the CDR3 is TGTGCCAGTAGTATAGCCCAGAATTCACCCCTCCACTTT.

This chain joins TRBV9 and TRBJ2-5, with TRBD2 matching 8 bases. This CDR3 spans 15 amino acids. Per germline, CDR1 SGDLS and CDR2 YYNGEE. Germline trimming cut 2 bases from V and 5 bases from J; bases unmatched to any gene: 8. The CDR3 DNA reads TGTGCCAGCAGCGTTTTAGCGGGACTAGGGGAGACCCAGTACTTC. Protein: CASSVLAGLGETQYF.

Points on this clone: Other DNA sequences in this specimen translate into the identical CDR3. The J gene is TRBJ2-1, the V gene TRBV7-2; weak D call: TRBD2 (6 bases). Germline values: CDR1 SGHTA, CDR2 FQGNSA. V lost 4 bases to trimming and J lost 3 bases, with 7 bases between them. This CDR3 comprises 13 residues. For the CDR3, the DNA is TGTGCCAGCAGCTCGACTAGCTACAATGAGCAGTTCTTC. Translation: CASSSTSYNEQFF.

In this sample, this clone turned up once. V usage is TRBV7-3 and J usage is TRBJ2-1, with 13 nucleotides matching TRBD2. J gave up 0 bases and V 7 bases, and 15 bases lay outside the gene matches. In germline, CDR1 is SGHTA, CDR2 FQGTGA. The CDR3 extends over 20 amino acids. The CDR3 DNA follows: TGTGCCAGCAACCTTCGGACTAGCGGGAGAATAAGGTGCTCCTACAATGAGCAGTTCTTC. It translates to CASNLRTSGRIRCSYNEQFF.

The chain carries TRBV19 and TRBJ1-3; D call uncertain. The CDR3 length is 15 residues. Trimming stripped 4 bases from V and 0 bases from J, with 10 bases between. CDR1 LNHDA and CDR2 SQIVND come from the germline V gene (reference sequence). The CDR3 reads CASSTGRGSGNTIYF. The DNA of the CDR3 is TGTGCCAGTAGTACCGGACGGGGCTCTGGAAACACCATATATTTT.

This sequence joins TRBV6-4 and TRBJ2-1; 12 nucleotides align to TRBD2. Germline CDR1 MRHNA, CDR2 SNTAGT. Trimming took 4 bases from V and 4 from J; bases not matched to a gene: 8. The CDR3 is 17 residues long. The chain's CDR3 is CASSAGTSGRLYNEQFF. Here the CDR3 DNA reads TGTGCCAGCAGTGCGGGTACTAGCGGGAGGCTGTACAATGAGCAGTTCTTC.

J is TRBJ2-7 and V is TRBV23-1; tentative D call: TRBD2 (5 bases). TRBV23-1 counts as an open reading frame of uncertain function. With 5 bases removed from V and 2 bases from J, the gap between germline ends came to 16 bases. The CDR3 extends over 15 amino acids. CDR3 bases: TGCGCCAGCAGTTCCTCCGAACAGCGGACCTACGAGCAGTACTTC. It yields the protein CASSSSEQRTYEQYF.

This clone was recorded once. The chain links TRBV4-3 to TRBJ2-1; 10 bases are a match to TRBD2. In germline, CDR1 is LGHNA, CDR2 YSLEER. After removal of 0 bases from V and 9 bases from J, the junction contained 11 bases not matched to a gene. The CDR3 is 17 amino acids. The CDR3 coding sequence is TGCGCCAGCAGCCAAGAGTCTAGCGGGAGTAAATCGGGTGAGCAGTTCTTC. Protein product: CASSQESSGSKSGEQFF.

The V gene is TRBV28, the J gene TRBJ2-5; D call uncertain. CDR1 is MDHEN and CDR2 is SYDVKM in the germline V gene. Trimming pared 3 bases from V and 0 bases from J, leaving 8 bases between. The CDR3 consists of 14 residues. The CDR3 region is CASSLNRNQETQYF. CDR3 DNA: TGTGCCAGCAGTTTGAACAGAAACCAAGAGACCCAGTACTTC.

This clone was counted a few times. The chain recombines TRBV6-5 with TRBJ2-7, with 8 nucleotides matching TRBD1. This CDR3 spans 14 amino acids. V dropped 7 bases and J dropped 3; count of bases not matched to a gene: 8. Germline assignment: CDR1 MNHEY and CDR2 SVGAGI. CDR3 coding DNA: TGTGCCAGCACCCTCACAGGGGGAAACTACGAGCAGTACTTC. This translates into CASTLTGGNYEQYF.

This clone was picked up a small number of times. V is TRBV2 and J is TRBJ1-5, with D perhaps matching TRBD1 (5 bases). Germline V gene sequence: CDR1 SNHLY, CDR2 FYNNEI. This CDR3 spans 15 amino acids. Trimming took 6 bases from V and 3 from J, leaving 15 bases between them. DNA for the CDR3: TGTGCCAGCAGCAGACGGCGACAGACCAATCAGCCCCAGCATTTT. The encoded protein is CASSRRRQTNQPQHF.

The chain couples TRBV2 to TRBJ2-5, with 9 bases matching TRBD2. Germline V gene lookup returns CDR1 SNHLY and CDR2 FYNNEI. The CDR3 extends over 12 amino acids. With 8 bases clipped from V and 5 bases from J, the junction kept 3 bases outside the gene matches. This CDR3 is CASWAGGETQYF. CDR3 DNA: TGTGCCAGCTGGGCGGGAGGGGAGACCCAGTACTTC.

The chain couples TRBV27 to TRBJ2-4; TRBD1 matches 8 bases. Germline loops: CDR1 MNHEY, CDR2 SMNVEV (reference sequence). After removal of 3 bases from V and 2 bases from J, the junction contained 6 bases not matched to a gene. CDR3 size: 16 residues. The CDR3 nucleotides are TGTGCCAGCAGTTTGAGGACAGGGACGTCCAAAAACATTCAGTACTTC. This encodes CASSLRTGTSKNIQYF.

The CDR3 nucleotides read TGTGCCAGCAGTCTAGGGGGACAGACTAATGAAAAACTGTTTTTT. Translating it yields CASSLGGQTNEKLFF. The rearrangement links TRBV28 to TRBJ1-4, with TRBD1 matching over 7 bases. The CDR3 has 15 residues. V lost 5 bases to trimming and J lost 2 bases; unmatched junction nucleotides: 5. Looked up from germline, CDR1 is MDHEN and CDR2 is SYDVKM.

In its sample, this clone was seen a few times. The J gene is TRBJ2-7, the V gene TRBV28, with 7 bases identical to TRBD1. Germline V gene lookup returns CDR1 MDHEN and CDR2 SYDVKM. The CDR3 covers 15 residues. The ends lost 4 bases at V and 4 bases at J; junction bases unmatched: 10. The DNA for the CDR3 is TGTGCCAGCAGTTCCCTAAAGGGGGCGGGTTACGAGCAGTACTTC. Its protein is CASSSLKGAGYEQYF.

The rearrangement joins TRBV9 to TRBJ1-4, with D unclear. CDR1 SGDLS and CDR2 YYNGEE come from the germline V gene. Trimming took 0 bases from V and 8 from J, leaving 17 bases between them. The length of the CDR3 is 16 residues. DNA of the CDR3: TGTGCCAGCAGCGTAGCCCTCGGCCAGCGGATCGAAAAACTGTTTTTT. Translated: CASSVALGQRIEKLFF. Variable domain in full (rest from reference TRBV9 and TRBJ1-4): DSGVTQTPKHLITATGQRVTLRCSPRSGDLSVYWYQQSLDQGLQFLIQYYNGEERAKGNILERFSAQQFPDLHSELNLSSLELGDSALYFCASSVALGQRIEKLFFGSGTQLSVL.

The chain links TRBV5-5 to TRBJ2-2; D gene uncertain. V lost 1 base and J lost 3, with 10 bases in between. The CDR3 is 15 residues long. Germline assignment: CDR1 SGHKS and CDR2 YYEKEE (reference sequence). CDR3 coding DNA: TGTGCCAGCAGCTTGTTTTTCAGTGACACCGGGGAGCTGTTTTTT. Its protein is CASSLFFSDTGELFF. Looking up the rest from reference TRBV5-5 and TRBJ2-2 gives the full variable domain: DAGVTQSPTHLIKTRGQQVTLRCSPISGHKSVSWYQQVLGQGPQFIFQYYEKEERGRGNFPDRFSARQFPNYSSELNVNALLLGDSALYLCASSLFFSDTGELFFGEGSRLTVL.

The CDR3 DNA reads as TGTGCCAGCAGCTTAGAGACTAGCGGGGCAGATACGCAGTATTTT. Its protein is CASSLETSGADTQYF. The J gene is TRBJ2-3, the V gene TRBV7-3; TRBD2 matches 11 bases. CDR1 is SGHTA and CDR2 is FQGTGA in the germline V gene. This CDR3 region has 15 residues. Trimming cost V 2 bases and J 4 bases; bases outside gene matches: 2.